The 5 T cell receptor beta chains given below trace back to one sample, sequenced in a study of cytomegalovirus exposure and HLA in healthy donors. Use of 60 Vbeta and 13 Jbeta primers characterized the PCR. Sequencing was performed with immunoSEQ multiplex PCR; in TCRdb, only in-frame clones are kept and a portion is missing. The sample contains fewer than 250,000 clones, 79% of which appear only once. The sequenced sample was PBMCs. The source is a woman aged 50 to 60 in good health and CMV-seronegative.

The rearrangement links TRBV6-6 to TRBJ2-7; D gene unclear. V lost 2 bases to trimming and J lost 5 bases, with 10 bases between them. The CDR3 runs 13 residues. CDR1 and CDR2 from the germline V gene are MNHNY and SVGAGI (reference sequence). The CDR3 sequence is CASSYSSTHEQYF. CDR3 nucleotides: TGTGCCAGCAGTTACAGTAGCACCCACGAGCAGTACTTC.

The chain links TRBV19 to TRBJ2-2, with D perhaps TRBD2 (6 bases). Germline CDR1 LNHDA, CDR2 SQIVND (reference sequence). The CDR3 covers 15 residues. Trimming left V 5 bases short and J 4 bases short, with 14 bases between. This CDR3 is CASSFTPGATGELFF. The CDR3 DNA follows: TGTGCCAGTAGTTTCACGCCGGGAGCCACCGGGGAGCTGTTTTTT.

The chain uses TRBV11-2 and TRBJ2-6; 8 bases are shared with TRBD1. The CDR3 runs 18 residues. The germline V gene has CDR1 SGHAT and CDR2 FQNNGV. V was pared by 1 base and J by 0 bases, with 5 bases of the junction left unmatched. In nucleotides, the CDR3 is TGTGCCAGCAGCTTAGCCGGGACAGGTCACTCTGGGGCCAACGTCCTGACTTTC. Translating gives CASSLAGTGHSGANVLTF.

This chain joins TRBV7-2 and TRBJ1-4; D is possibly TRBD1 (6 bases). In germline, CDR1 is SGHTA, CDR2 FQGNSA. The V end lost 5 bases, the J end lost 8 bases, and 18 bases lay between the germline ends. The CDR3 has 15 residues. This CDR3 is CASSGGTGGQEKLFF. CDR3 DNA: TGTGCCAGCAGCGGGGGTACGGGGGGGCAAGAAAAACTGTTTTTT.

The V gene is TRBV5-1, the J gene TRBJ1-2; the match to TRBD1 covers 8 bases. Looked up from germline, CDR1 is SGHRS and CDR2 is YFSETQ. Unmatched junction bases numbered 10, after V lost 4 bases and J lost 8 bases. This CDR3 region has 14 residues. Here the CDR3 reads CASSARTGRHGYTF. The CDR3 nucleotides read TGCGCCAGCAGCGCTAGGACAGGGCGTCACGGCTACACCTTC. Combining the CDR3 with reference TRBV5-1 and TRBJ1-2 gives the whole variable domain KAGVTQTPRYLIKTRGQQVTLSCSPISGHRSVSWYQQTPGQGLQFLFEYFSETQRNKGNFPGRFSGRQFSNSRSEMNVSTLELGDSALYLCASSARTGRHGYTFGSGTRLTVV.